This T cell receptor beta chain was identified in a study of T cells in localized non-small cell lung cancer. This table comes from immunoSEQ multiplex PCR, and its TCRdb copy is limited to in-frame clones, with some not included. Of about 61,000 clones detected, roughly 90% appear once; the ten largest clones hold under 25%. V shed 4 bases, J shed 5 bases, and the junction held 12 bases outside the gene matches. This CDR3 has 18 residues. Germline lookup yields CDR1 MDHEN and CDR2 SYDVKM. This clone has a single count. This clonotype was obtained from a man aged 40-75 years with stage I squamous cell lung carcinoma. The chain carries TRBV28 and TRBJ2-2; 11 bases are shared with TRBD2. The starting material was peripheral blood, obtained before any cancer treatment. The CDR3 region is CASSSLTSGEMGTGELFF. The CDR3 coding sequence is TGTGCCAGCAGTTCCCTGACTAGCGGGGAGATGGGTACCGGGGAGCTGTTTTTT.